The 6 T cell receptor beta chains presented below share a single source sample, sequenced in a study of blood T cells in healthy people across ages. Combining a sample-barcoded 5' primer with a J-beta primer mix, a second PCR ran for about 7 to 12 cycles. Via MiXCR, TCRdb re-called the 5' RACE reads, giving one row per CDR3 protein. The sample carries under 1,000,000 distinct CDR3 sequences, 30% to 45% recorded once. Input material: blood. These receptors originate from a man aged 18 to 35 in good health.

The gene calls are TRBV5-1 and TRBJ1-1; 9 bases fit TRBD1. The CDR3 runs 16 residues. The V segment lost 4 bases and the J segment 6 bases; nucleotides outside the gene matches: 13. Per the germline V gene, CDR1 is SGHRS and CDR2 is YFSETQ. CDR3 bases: TGCGCCAGCAGCCCACACGGACAGGGGTATGGGGCTGAAGCTTTCTTT. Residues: CASSPHGQGYGAEAFF. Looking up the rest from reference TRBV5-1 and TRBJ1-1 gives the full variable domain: KAGVTQTPRYLIKTRGQQVTLSCSPISGHRSVSWYQQTPGQGLQFLFEYFSETQRNKGNFPGRFSGRQFSNSRSEMNVSTLELGDSALYLCASSPHGQGYGAEAFFGQGTRLTVV.

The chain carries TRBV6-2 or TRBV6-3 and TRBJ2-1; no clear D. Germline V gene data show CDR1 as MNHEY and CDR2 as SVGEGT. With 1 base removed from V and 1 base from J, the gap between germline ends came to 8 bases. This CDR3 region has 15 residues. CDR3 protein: CASSYLSPSYNEQFF. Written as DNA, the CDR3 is TGTGCCAGCAGTTACTTGTCGCCTTCCTACAATGAGCAGTTCTTC.

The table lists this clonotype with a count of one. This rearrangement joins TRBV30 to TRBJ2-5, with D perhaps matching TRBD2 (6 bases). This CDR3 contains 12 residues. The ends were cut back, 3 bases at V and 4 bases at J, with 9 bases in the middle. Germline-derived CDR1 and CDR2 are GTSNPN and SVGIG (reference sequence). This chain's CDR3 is CAWRATRETQYF. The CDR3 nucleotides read TGTGCCTGGAGGGCGACTAGAGAGACCCAGTACTTC.

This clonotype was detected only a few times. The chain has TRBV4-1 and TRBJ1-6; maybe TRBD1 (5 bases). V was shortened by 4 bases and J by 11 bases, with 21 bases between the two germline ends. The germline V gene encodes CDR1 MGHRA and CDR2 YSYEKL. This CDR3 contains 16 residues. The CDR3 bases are TGCGCCAGCAGCCGGGTGGTTACGTCTGAGGGGCCACCCCTCCACTTT. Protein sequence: CASSRVVTSEGPPLHF.

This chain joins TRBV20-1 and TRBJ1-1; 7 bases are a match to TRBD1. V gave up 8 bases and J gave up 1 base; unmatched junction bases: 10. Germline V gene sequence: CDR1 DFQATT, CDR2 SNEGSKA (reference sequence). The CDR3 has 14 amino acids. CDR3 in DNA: TGCAGTACAAACGACAGGGCCGAGAACACTGAAGCTTTCTTT. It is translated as CSTNDRAENTEAFF.

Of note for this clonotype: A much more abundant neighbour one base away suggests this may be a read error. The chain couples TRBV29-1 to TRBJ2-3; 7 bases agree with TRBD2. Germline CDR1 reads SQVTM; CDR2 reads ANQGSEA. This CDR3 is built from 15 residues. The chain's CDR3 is CSVESLGLVTDAQYF. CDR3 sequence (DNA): TGCAGCGTTGAAAGCTTAGGACTAGTTACAGATGCGCAGTATTTT.